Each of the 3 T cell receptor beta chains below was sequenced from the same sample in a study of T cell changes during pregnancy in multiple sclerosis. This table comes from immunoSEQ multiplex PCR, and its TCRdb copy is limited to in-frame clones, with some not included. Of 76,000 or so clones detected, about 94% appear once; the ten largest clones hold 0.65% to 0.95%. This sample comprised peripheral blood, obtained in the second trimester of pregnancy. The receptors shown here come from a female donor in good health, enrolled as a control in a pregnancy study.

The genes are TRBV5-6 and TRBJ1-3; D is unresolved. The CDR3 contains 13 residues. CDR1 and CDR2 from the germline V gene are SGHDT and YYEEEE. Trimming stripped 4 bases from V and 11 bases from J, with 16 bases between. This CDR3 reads CASSHASNNAIYF. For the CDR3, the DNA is TGTGCCAGCAGCCATGCCAGTAATAACGCCATATATTTT.

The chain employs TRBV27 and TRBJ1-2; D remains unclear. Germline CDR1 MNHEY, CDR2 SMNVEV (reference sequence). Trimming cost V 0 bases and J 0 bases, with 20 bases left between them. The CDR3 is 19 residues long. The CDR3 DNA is TGTGCCAGCAGTTTATCGTTTCTTGTGTCGGGAACTGCTAACTATGGCTACACCTTC. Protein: CASSLSFLVSGTANYGYTF.

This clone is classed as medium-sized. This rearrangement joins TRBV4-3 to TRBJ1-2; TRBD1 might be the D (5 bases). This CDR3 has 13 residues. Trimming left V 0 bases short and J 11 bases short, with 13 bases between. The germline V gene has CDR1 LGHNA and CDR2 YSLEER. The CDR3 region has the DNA TGCGCCAGCAGCCAAGAAGGATATGGGGCTTACACCTTC. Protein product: CASSQEGYGAYTF.